This T cell receptor beta chain was sequenced for a study of CD8+CD57+ T cells in acquired aplastic anemia. Looking at the study overall: Sorted CD4+ and CD8+ cell DNA averaged approximately 3 ug.

Genomic DNA templated the TCR beta VDJ and CDR3 profiling. From the reads, TCRdb called clonotypes with MiXCR, one entry per CDR3 protein. The table shows over 150,000 distinct CDR3 sequences, with roughly two thirds occurring only once. CDR1 and CDR2 (germline): DFQATT, SNEGSKA (reference sequence). CDR3 size: 12 residues. CD8+CD57+ cell expansion had been shown by flow cytometry in patients chosen for sequencing. Sample: sorted CD4+, CD8+, or CD8+CD57+ T cells (not recorded which) from PBMCs. This sequence was found in a human donor with aplastic anemia. The chain combines TRBV20-1 with TRBJ1-5; no definite D call. The CDR3 sequence is CRAPGGHQPQHF. The CDR3 bases are TGCAGGGCCCCGGGAGGACATCAGCCCCAGCATTTT.